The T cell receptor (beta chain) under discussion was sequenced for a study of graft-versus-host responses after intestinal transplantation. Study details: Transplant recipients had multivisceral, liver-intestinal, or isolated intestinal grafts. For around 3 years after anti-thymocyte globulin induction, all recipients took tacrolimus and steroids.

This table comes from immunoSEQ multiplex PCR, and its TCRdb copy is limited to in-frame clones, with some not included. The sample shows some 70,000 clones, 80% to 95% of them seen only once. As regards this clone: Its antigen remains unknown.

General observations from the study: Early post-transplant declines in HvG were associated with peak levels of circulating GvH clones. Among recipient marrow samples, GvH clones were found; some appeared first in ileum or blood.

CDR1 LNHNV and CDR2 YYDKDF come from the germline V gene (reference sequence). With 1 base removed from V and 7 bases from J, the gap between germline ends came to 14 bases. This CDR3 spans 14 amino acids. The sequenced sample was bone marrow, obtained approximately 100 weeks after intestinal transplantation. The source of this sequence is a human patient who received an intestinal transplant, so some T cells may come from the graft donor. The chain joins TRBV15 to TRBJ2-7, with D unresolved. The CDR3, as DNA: TGTGCCACCAGCAGAGGCCGGGCTATAGGGGAGCAGTACTTC. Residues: CATSRGRAIGEQYF.